One and the same sample provided the 19 T cell receptor beta chains below, sequenced in a study of T cell repertoires in cytomegalovirus infection. TCRdb re-analysed the reads in MiXCR, keeping a single row per CDR3 protein. The sample gives some 320,000 distinct CDR3 sequences, more than 8% of which show up once; approximately 4.7% is in the top ten. Sequences were obtained from PBMCs. These receptors were taken from a human donor in good health (CMV status not recorded). Some clones in this sample may be carry-over from other donors' samples.

The chain is built from TRBV9 and TRBJ2-2, with D perhaps TRBD1 (5 bases). V lost 0 bases and J 4 bases, leaving 16 bases between the germline ends. Germline-derived CDR1 and CDR2 are SGDLS and YYNGEE. The CDR3 is 17 residues long. CDR3 residues: CASSVEGRAVATGELFF. The CDR3 DNA sequence: TGTGCCAGCAGCGTAGAGGGCAGGGCCGTCGCCACCGGGGAGCTGTTTTTT.

There are many counts of this clonotype. V and J are TRBV12-3 or TRBV12-4 and TRBJ2-1, with a tentative D call TRBD1 (6 bases). The CDR3 totals 12 residues. The germline V and J ends were trimmed by 3 bases and 7 bases, with 7 bases remaining between them. The CDR3 sequence: CASSLGANEQFF. The CDR3 nucleotides are TGTGCCAGCAGTTTGGGGGCGAATGAGCAGTTCTTC.

This clonotype occurred many times. This chain connects TRBV6-5 to TRBJ2-1; D unresolved. The CDR3 has 12 residues. The V and J ends lost 4 bases and 7 bases respectively, with 8 bases between them. Germline CDR1 is MNHEY and CDR2 is SVGAGI. Written as DNA, the CDR3 is TGTGCCAGCAGTTTTGGGGAAAATGAGCAGTTCTTC. This sequence encodes CASSFGENEQFF.

This clonotype has ten or more counts. CDR3 in DNA: TGCAGTGCTAGGGCGGGGGAGGTGAACACTGAAGCTTTCTTT. The encoded protein is CSARAGEVNTEAFF. This rearrangement joins TRBV20-1 to TRBJ1-1; D may be TRBD1 (5 bases). The V gene's germline CDR1 is DFQATT and CDR2 SNEGSKA (reference sequence). Trimming left V 3 bases short and J 0 bases short, with 11 bases between. CDR3 length: 14 amino acids.

This clonotype occurred many times. CDR3 nucleotide sequence: TGTGCCAGCGGTCGGGACAGGACCTTGGTGACTGAAGCTTTCTTT. This gives the protein CASGRDRTLVTEAFF. This chain connects TRBV6-1 to TRBJ1-1; TRBD1 agrees at 8 bases. This CDR3 is 15 amino acids long. V lost 8 bases and J lost 5; bases outside the gene matches: 13. The germline CDR1 and CDR2 sequences are MNHNS and SASEGT.

The chain couples TRBV2 to TRBJ1-1; possibly TRBD1 for D (6 bases). The length of the CDR3 is 16 residues. V was clipped by 4 bases and J by 1 base, with 16 bases between them. In germline, CDR1 is SNHLY, CDR2 FYNNEI. Here the CDR3 reads CASSGMPRTANTEAFF. CDR3 DNA sequence: TGTGCCAGCAGTGGAATGCCGAGGACAGCGAACACTGAAGCTTTCTTT.

This clonotype was picked up many times. This CDR3 reads CSARKGPPSYEQYF. CDR3 DNA sequence: TGCAGTGCTAGGAAGGGGCCACCCTCCTACGAGCAGTACTTC. The chain has TRBV20-1 and TRBJ2-7; possible D gene TRBD1, 5 bases. V lost 3 bases and J lost 0, with 12 bases in between. In germline, CDR1 is DFQATT, CDR2 SNEGSKA (reference sequence). CDR3 length: 14 residues.

This chain links TRBV28 with TRBJ1-1; D gene unclear. V lost 5 bases to trimming and J lost 6 bases, with 19 bases between them. The CDR3 spans 15 residues. CDR1 MDHEN and CDR2 SYDVKM come from the germline V gene. This chain's CDR3 is CASSVTREVFSEAFF. CDR3 DNA sequence: TGTGCCAGCAGTGTGACAAGGGAAGTTTTCTCTGAAGCTTTCTTT.

This clonotype occurred many times. The chain has TRBV7-2 and TRBJ1-1; D call uncertain. This CDR3 region has 13 residues. The germline V gene encodes CDR1 SGHTA and CDR2 FQGNSA. Trimming stripped 3 bases from V and 2 bases from J, with 7 bases between. The CDR3 loop is CASSLGRNTEAFF. The CDR3 DNA follows: TGTGCCAGCAGCTTGGGGAGAAACACTGAAGCTTTCTTT.

In this sample, this clonotype turned up many times. This chain links TRBV3-1 with TRBJ2-1; no firm D call. CDR3 length: 12 amino acids. CDR1 is LGHDT, CDR2 YNNKEL, per germline (reference sequence). V was cut by 4 bases and J by 9 bases, with 10 bases left in between. The CDR3 DNA sequence: TGTGCCAGCAGCCCGACGAGTGGTGAGCAGTTCTTC. This translates into CASSPTSGEQFF.

This clonotype was detected many times. CDR3 bases: TGTGCCAGCAGCACCCGGTTACTAGCGGGGGGGCTTACGCAGTATTTT. It is translated as CASSTRLLAGGLTQYF. The chain links TRBV7-8 to TRBJ2-3; TRBD2 matches 13 bases. In germline, CDR1 is SGHVS, CDR2 FQNEAQ. The CDR3 has 16 amino acids. Trimming removed 5 bases from V and 8 bases from J; junction bases left unmatched: 10.

This clonotype was observed at least ten times. The chain links TRBV25-1 to TRBJ2-3; a weak D match, TRBD1 (8 bases). The CDR3 contains 15 residues. Between the trimmed V and J ends, which lost 7 bases and 3 bases, there was a span of 17 bases. Germline V gives CDR1 MGHDK, CDR2 SYGVNS. The CDR3 DNA reads as TGTGCCAGCACTCCAGACAGGGGACTAACAGATACGCAGTATTTT. It translates to CASTPDRGLTDTQYF.

This clonotype was seen at least ten times. The chain has TRBV7-2 and TRBJ2-3; D remains unclear. This CDR3 comprises 15 residues. Germline V lookup: CDR1 SGHTA, CDR2 FQGNSA. V dropped 3 bases and J dropped 2 bases, with 12 bases sitting between them. DNA of the CDR3: TGTGCCAGCAGCTTTACAACCCCACCCACAGATACGCAGTATTTT. Encoded protein: CASSFTTPPTDTQYF.

The rearrangement links TRBV3-1 to TRBJ2-4; perhaps TRBD2 as D (6 bases). This CDR3 spans 15 amino acids. V was pared by 5 bases and J by 6 bases, with 17 bases between. Germline V gene data show CDR1 as LGHDT and CDR2 as YNNKEL (reference sequence). DNA of the CDR3: TGTGCCAGCAGCTTGGGACTCGGAGGGGCAAACATTCAGTACTTC. As protein: CASSLGLGGANIQYF.

This clonotype was seen a handful of times. The gene calls are TRBV7-2 and TRBJ1-6; D not resolved. Germline assignment: CDR1 SGHTA and CDR2 FQGNSA. The CDR3 sequence is 14 residues long. V lost 4 bases, J lost 9 bases, and 13 bases lay in between. CDR3 loop: CASSSSVAGSPLHF. The DNA for the CDR3 is TGTGCCAGCAGCTCCTCCGTGGCGGGTTCACCCCTCCACTTT.

A few counts support this clonotype. The chain is built from TRBV6-6 and TRBJ2-2; D possibly corresponds to TRBD2 (6 bases). The CDR3 runs 13 residues. Trimming left V 6 bases short and J 7 bases short, with 12 bases between. CDR1 MNHNY and CDR2 SVGAGI come from the germline V gene (reference sequence). CDR3 sequence: CASSPLGGGELFF. For the CDR3, the DNA is TGTGCCAGCAGCCCCCTGGGGGGCGGGGAGCTGTTTTTT.

The chain carries TRBV6-5 and TRBJ1-1; D not resolved. The germline CDR1 and CDR2 sequences are MNHEY and SVGAGI. The CDR3 consists of 14 residues. V lost 3 bases and J lost 0, with 8 bases in between. The CDR3 is CASSYTPLNTEAFF. In nucleotides, the CDR3 is TGTGCCAGCAGTTATACACCTTTGAACACTGAAGCTTTCTTT.

CDR3 sequence reads: CASSLLASAGGEQFF. The DNA for the CDR3 is TGTGCCAGCAGTTTATTAGCGTCCGCGGGGGGGGAGCAGTTCTTC. The chain couples TRBV27 to TRBJ2-1, with 9 nucleotides matching TRBD2. The CDR3 loop spans 15 amino acids. Germline values: CDR1 MNHEY, CDR2 SMNVEV (reference sequence). V shed 1 base, J shed 10 bases, and the junction held 8 bases outside the gene matches.

At least ten counts were recorded for this clonotype. The chain carries TRBV7-2 and TRBJ1-1; D is unresolved. This CDR3 has 14 residues. Germline CDR1 SGHTA, CDR2 FQGNSA. Deletions cut 1 base from V and 4 bases from J, with 10 bases between. In nucleotides, the CDR3 is TGTGCCAGCAGCTTAGTTGAAACGAGCACTGAAGCTTTCTTT. As protein: CASSLVETSTEAFF.